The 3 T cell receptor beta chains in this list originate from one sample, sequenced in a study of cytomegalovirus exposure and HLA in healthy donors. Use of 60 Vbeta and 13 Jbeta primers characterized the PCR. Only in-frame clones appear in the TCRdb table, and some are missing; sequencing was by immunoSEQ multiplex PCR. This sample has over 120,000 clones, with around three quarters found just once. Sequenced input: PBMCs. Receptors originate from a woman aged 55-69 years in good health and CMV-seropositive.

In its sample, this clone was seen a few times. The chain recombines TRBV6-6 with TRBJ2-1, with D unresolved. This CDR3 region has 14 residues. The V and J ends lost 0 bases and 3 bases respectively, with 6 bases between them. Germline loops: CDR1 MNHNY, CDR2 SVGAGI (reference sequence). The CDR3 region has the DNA TGTGCCAGCAGTTACTCTCGAGTCTACAATGAGCAGTTCTTC. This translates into CASSYSRVYNEQFF.

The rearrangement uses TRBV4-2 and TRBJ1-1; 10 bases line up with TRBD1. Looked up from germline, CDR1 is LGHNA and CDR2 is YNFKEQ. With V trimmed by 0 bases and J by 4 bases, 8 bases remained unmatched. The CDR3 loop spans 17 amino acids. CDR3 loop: CASSQEWRQGASTEAFF. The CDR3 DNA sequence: TGTGCCAGCAGCCAAGAATGGAGACAGGGGGCGTCCACTGAAGCTTTCTTT.

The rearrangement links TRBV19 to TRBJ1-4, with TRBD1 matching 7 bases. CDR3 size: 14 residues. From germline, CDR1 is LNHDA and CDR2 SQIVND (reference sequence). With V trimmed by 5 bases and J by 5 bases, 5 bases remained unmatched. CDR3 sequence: CASSLGGQNEKLFF. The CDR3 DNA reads TGTGCCAGTAGTTTAGGGGGACAGAATGAAAAACTGTTTTTT.